Below, one T cell receptor (beta chain) is given with its context. The clone's antigen remains unknown. It may be a read error: a sequence one base away is much more abundant. To purify naive CD4+ T cells, the Miltenyi Naive CD4+ T Cell Isolation kit was used, and CD25 microbeads served to deplete Tregs. Tregs, naive and memory CD4+ T cells from tumor, blood and ipsilateral draining lymph nodes of about 5 breast cancer patients underwent full-length TCR alpha and beta sequencing. Ficoll density gradient centrifugation was used to isolate mononuclear cells from either lymph nodes or under 65 ml of peripheral blood. FACS confirmed that the sorted cell populations were more than 90% pure. Based on the germline V gene, the CDR1 and CDR2 sequences are SGDLS and YYNGEE. The CDR3 starts with the cysteine, ends with the phenylalanine, and has 15 residues. Solely the CDR3 DNA is kept, with 45 bases framed from the first base. For this chain, trimming is 4 bases at the V end and 6 bases at the J end, and the number of junction bases without a gene match is 11.

Full-length TCR variable regions were amplified by 5' RACE PCR using constant-region reverse primers, and then by semi-nested PCR using Nested Universal Primer A. The ReliaPrep RNA Cell Miniprep System was used to extract total RNA, which was then reverse transcribed into 5'RACE-ready cDNA with the SMARTer RACE 5'/3' Kit. Multiplex adaptors were used to barcode full-length TCR alpha and beta libraries, and the barcoded libraries were sequenced on an Illumina MiSeq. Processing in the source paper ran as follows. For each of nine subset-tissue groups, sequencing data from the five patients were combined, and the groups were compared by unsupervised clustering of TCR gene usage. Repertoire similarity was calculated with the Morisita-Horn index, weighting shared sequences by their contribution to each repertoire. TCRdb itself trimmed the public reads at Q25 with fastp, ran MiXCR and retained productive beta chains. Each CDR3 protein gets just one entry, which takes the most common genes and DNA from the rows behind it. TCRdb, not the original authors, processed these V and J calls. Counted in this sample were some 57,000 distinct CDR3 sequences; about 15% of them appeared once. The ten largest clonotypes hold approximately 2.3% of the sample.

The entry originates in a study (dated by TCRdb to 2015 to 2017). For the wider study: The study set out to test whether tumor-infiltrating Tregs in breast cancer get recruited from blood Tregs or are instead converted in situ from other CD4+ T cell subsets. What the study reported, not specific to this receptor: Rather than covering whole repertoires, validation in the larger cohort was restricted to a single TCR beta V-J rearrangement. In terms of TCR gene usage, tumor memory CD4+ T cells clustered together with blood and lymph node memory CD4+ cells, as well as with lymph node naive CD4+ cells. The greatest overlap of tumor-infiltrating Treg TCR alpha and beta sequences was observed with tumor naive CD4+ T cells, followed by blood naive CD4+ T cells.

This sequence uses TRBV9 and TRBJ1-1; 8 central nucleotides agree with TRBD1. The specimen sequenced was naive CD4+ T cells sorted from blood. In the paper's terms, the cell subset or site label means: naive CD4+ T cells, CD4+CD45RA+CD25-. The TCR was taken from a female donor with breast cancer. The encoded CDR3 is CASSLGHGQGAEAFF. The DNA reads as follows: TGTGCCAGCAGCTTAGGACACGGACAGGGAGCTGAAGCTTTCTTT.